The 30 T cell receptor beta chains below all came from one sample that was sequenced in a study of cytomegalovirus exposure and HLA in healthy donors. The study ran its PCR with 60 Vbeta and 13 Jbeta primers. The data were produced by immunoSEQ multiplex PCR, yet TCRdb's version contains in-frame clones alone and is incomplete. The data hold about 180,000 clones, with roughly 70% observed a single time. Sequencing was carried out using PBMCs. The receptors stem from a male donor in good health and CMV-seronegative.

The rearrangement uses TRBV11-3 and TRBJ2-1; a weak D match, TRBD2 (6 bases). Germline V gene data show CDR1 as SGHNT and CDR2 as YENEEA. V lost 2 bases to trimming and J lost 7 bases, with 12 bases between them. CDR3 length: 14 amino acids. In DNA, the CDR3 is TGTGCCAGCAGCTTAAGGTTTGGGGGGAATGAGCAGTTCTTC. The encoded protein is CASSLRFGGNEQFF.

This clone was observed a handful of times. The chain has TRBV6-5 and TRBJ1-5; D uncertain. V gave up 2 bases and J gave up 0 bases, with 8 bases separating them. The CDR3 contains 15 residues. Germline V gives CDR1 MNHEY, CDR2 SVGAGI. CDR3 residues: CASSYAQFSNQPQHF. The CDR3 DNA sequence: TGTGCCAGCAGTTACGCACAGTTTAGCAATCAGCCCCAGCATTTT.

V and J are TRBV9 and TRBJ1-2; D possibly corresponds to TRBD1 (6 bases). This CDR3 contains 15 residues. Trimming stripped 5 bases from V and 4 bases from J, with 18 bases between. CDR1 is SGDLS, CDR2 YYNGEE, per germline. CDR3 region: CASSPLGSQGYGYTF. DNA of the CDR3: TGTGCCAGCAGTCCCCTAGGCTCACAGGGCTATGGCTACACCTTC.

The rearrangement links TRBV19 to TRBJ2-3, with D perhaps matching TRBD2 (6 bases). The length of the CDR3 is 15 residues. Trimming pared 1 base from V and 3 bases from J, leaving 11 bases between. CDR1 is LNHDA, CDR2 SQIVND, per germline (reference sequence). The CDR3 DNA sequence: TGTGCCAGTAGTATAGCGGGAGTTATGACAGATACGCAGTATTTT. This translates into CASSIAGVMTDTQYF.

Comments on this clone: The sample contains more than one DNA sequence encoding this CDR3. The J gene is TRBJ1-5, the V gene TRBV7-2; D unclear. V was cut by 3 bases and J by 3 bases, with 3 bases left in between. Germline CDR1 SGHTA, CDR2 FQGNSA. There are 12 residues in the CDR3. The CDR3, as DNA: TGTGCCAGCAGCTTTTACAATCAGCCCCAGCATTTT. Encoded protein: CASSFYNQPQHF.

J is TRBJ1-3 and V is TRBV28; D gene ambiguous. CDR3 length: 14 residues. CDR1 and CDR2 (germline): MDHEN, SYDVKM. Trimming took off 1 base at V and 4 bases at J, with 8 bases between the two ends. CDR3 residues: CASSLSISGNTIYF. For the CDR3, the DNA is TGTGCCAGCAGTTTATCTATTTCGGGAAACACCATATATTTT.

This sequence joins TRBV19 and TRBJ2-7; maybe TRBD2 (6 bases). This CDR3 contains 13 residues. The germline V and J ends were trimmed by 9 bases and 5 bases, with 17 bases remaining between them. Germline-derived CDR1 and CDR2 are LNHDA and SQIVND (reference sequence). The CDR3 spells CASRPGVANEQYF. Here the CDR3 DNA reads TGTGCCAGCCGCCCGGGGGTGGCAAACGAGCAGTACTTC.

This clone was observed a single time. The gene calls are TRBV19 and TRBJ2-2; 12 nucleotides match TRBD2. Trimming cost V 8 bases and J 6 bases; bases outside gene matches: 13. The germline V gene encodes CDR1 LNHDA and CDR2 SQIVND (reference sequence). This CDR3 has 17 amino acids. This CDR3 is CASESLTSGGLAGELFF. The CDR3 DNA reads TGTGCCAGTGAATCCCTTACTAGCGGGGGGCTGGCCGGGGAGCTGTTTTTT.

This clone was counted a few times. This chain links TRBV29-1 with TRBJ1-3; maybe TRBD1 (6 bases). Germline CDR1 reads SQVTM; CDR2 reads ANQGSEA. V gave up 2 bases and J gave up 4 bases, with 15 bases separating them. This CDR3 has 15 amino acids. CDR3 in amino acids: CSVEYSPGAGNTIYF. CDR3 DNA: TGCAGCGTTGAATATTCCCCAGGGGCCGGAAACACCATATATTTT.

This clone has just a few counts. The chain uses TRBV7-3 and TRBJ2-1; 13 bases map to TRBD2. CDR3 length equals 15 residues. V lost 5 bases, J lost 8 bases, and 6 bases stayed unmatched. Per germline, CDR1 SGHTA and CDR2 FQGTGA. The CDR3 DNA reads as TGTGCCAGCAGCCCGACTAGCGGGGGGTTGGATGAGCAGTTCTTC. Translating gives CASSPTSGGLDEQFF.

The chain links TRBV5-4 to TRBJ1-1; D possibly corresponds to TRBD1 (5 bases). The V gene lost 2 bases and the J gene lost 6 bases, with 11 bases spanning the gap. Germline CDR1 and CDR2: SGHNT and YYREEE (reference sequence). This CDR3 is 13 amino acids long. The CDR3 sequence: CASSFGGGAEAFF. The DNA of the CDR3 is TGTGCCAGCAGCTTCGGGGGGGGTGCTGAAGCTTTCTTT.

This rearrangement joins TRBV21-1 to TRBJ2-1; the table's D call of TRBD2 was not tested on the DNA. TRBV21-1 is a pseudogene locus. The CDR3 runs 14 residues. Here the CDR3 reads CASPSGTSYNEQFF. The CDR3 region has the DNA TGTGCCAGCCCCAGTGGGACTAGCTACAATGAGCAGTTCTTC.

V usage is TRBV4-2 and J usage is TRBJ2-1, with 13 bases lining up with TRBD2. The CDR3 extends over 16 amino acids. Trimming took 2 bases from V and 8 from J; bases not matched to a gene: 6. Germline CDR1 and CDR2: LGHNA and YNFKEQ. The CDR3 here is CASSQLGTSGKDEQFF. The CDR3 DNA is TGTGCCAGCAGCCAACTAGGGACTAGCGGGAAGGATGAGCAGTTCTTC.

This chain uses TRBV6-5 with TRBJ2-1; the match to TRBD2 covers 8 bases. The CDR3 is 15 residues long. After removal of 0 bases from V and 3 bases from J, the junction contained 1 base not matched to a gene. CDR1 and CDR2 (germline): MNHEY, SVGAGI. The CDR3 loop is CASSYSLAVYNEQFF. The CDR3 bases are TGTGCCAGCAGTTACTCACTAGCGGTCTACAATGAGCAGTTCTTC.

V gene TRBV15 combines with J gene TRBJ2-1, with TRBD2 identical over 11 bases. Germline V gene sequence: CDR1 LNHNV, CDR2 YYDKDF (reference sequence). V dropped 2 bases and J dropped 4; count of bases not matched to a gene: 19. The CDR3 totals 21 residues. The DNA of the CDR3 is TGTGCCACCAGCAGATCTACGACCCGGGCACATACTAGCGGGAGTTACAATGAGCAGTTCTTC. It specifies CATSRSTTRAHTSGSYNEQFF.

This clone was found a few times. The chain employs TRBV30 and TRBJ2-1; possible D gene TRBD2, 7 bases. Germline V lookup: CDR1 GTSNPN, CDR2 SVGIG (reference sequence). There are 17 residues in the CDR3. V lost 5 bases and J lost 3, with 23 bases in between. DNA of the CDR3: TGTGCCTGGTCCGGCGGTGGGAGGGCCAGGGGCTACAATGAGCAGTTCTTC. Its protein is CAWSGGGRARGYNEQFF.

The chain has TRBV25-1 and TRBJ2-7, with D perhaps matching TRBD2 (5 bases). In germline, CDR1 is MGHDK, CDR2 SYGVNS. This CDR3 comprises 16 residues. The V gene lost 5 bases and the J gene lost 2 bases, with 19 bases spanning the gap. The CDR3 region has the DNA TGTGCCAGCAGTCCCCCAACGGGGAAAAGTCCCTACGAGCAGTACTTC. This codes for CASSPPTGKSPYEQYF.

This clone has more than one count but fewer than ten. The chain employs TRBV5-6 and TRBJ1-4; 9 nucleotides align to TRBD1. Per germline, CDR1 SGHDT and CDR2 YYEEEE. After removal of 2 bases from V and 5 bases from J, the junction contained 1 base not matched to a gene. The CDR3 is 14 amino acids. The CDR3 is CASSLQGANEKLFF. DNA for the CDR3: TGTGCCAGCAGCTTACAGGGGGCGAATGAAAAACTGTTTTTT.

The rearrangement links TRBV5-1 to TRBJ1-3; unclear D gene. The CDR3 is 16 residues long. The ends were cut back, 4 bases at V and 1 base at J, with 15 bases in the middle. CDR1 and CDR2 from the germline V gene are SGHRS and YFSETQ. CDR3 in amino acids: CASSAEASGSGNTIYF. The CDR3 coding sequence is TGCGCCAGCAGCGCAGAGGCTTCTGGTTCTGGAAACACCATATATTTT.

The genes are TRBV30 and TRBJ2-3; 8 bases are a match to TRBD2. Germline V gives CDR1 GTSNPN, CDR2 SVGIG (reference sequence). The V segment lost 4 bases and the J segment 0 bases; nucleotides outside the gene matches: 3. The CDR3 consists of 14 residues. The CDR3 DNA follows: TGTGCCTGGACGGGGGGGATCAGCACAGATACGCAGTATTTT. This gives the protein CAWTGGISTDTQYF.

This chain connects TRBV19 to TRBJ1-5; 8 bases fit TRBD1. The CDR3 is 15 residues long. CDR1 and CDR2 (germline): LNHDA, SQIVND (reference sequence). V was clipped by 6 bases and J by 1 base; unmatched bases: 5. The CDR3 loop is CASSLGQASNQPQHF. In DNA, the CDR3 is TGTGCCAGTAGCCTGGGACAGGCGAGCAATCAGCCCCAGCATTTT.

Comment on this clone: Within the sample, other DNA sequences also encode this same CDR3. The J gene is TRBJ1-1, the V gene TRBV19; TRBD1 aligns across 7 bases. Germline CDR1 LNHDA, CDR2 SQIVND (reference sequence). The ends lost 6 bases at V and 14 bases at J; junction bases unmatched: 15. This CDR3 has 13 residues. In nucleotides, the CDR3 is TGTGCCAGTAGGCTGGGGAGAGGGGGCGACTGGTTCTTT. It translates to CASRLGRGGDWFF.

The CDR3 protein is CASSLSLSREARYEQYF. The CDR3 DNA reads TGTGCCAGCAGCTTAAGTTTAAGCAGGGAGGCACGCTACGAGCAGTACTTC. This rearrangement joins TRBV7-3 to TRBJ2-7; D is perhaps TRBD2 (6 bases). V lost 1 base and J 3 bases, leaving 19 bases between the germline ends. The CDR3 covers 17 residues. In germline, CDR1 is SGHTA, CDR2 FQGTGA.

This clone came up a few times. The chain joins TRBV11-3 to TRBJ2-1; 11 bases map to TRBD2. The germline V gene encodes CDR1 SGHNT and CDR2 YENEEA. V lost 6 bases to trimming and J lost 6 bases; unmatched junction nucleotides: 7. The CDR3 is 15 amino acids. The CDR3 here is CASSDLAGGSNEQFF. Written as DNA, the CDR3 is TGTGCCAGCAGTGATCTAGCGGGAGGAAGCAATGAGCAGTTCTTC.

The rearrangement uses TRBV6-6 and TRBJ1-3, with D tentatively TRBD1 (5 bases). Germline values: CDR1 MNHNY, CDR2 SVGAGI (reference sequence). With 4 bases removed from V and 3 bases from J, the gap between germline ends came to 10 bases. The CDR3 loop spans 14 amino acids. The CDR3 spells CASSFQGNGNTIYF. CDR3 bases: TGTGCCAGCAGTTTCCAGGGTAATGGAAACACCATATATTTT.

On this clone itself: The sample holds other DNA sequences that translate to the same CDR3. V gene TRBV6-5 combines with J gene TRBJ2-7; TRBD2 aligns across 10 bases. The CDR3 consists of 15 residues. V lost 0 bases to trimming and J lost 2 bases; unmatched junction nucleotides: 1. Germline CDR1 reads MNHEY; CDR2 reads SVGAGI. The CDR3 DNA sequence: TGTGCCAGCAGTTACTCCCTAGCGGGGGCCTACGAGCAGTACTTC. It is translated as CASSYSLAGAYEQYF.

In nucleotides, the CDR3 is TGCAGCGCCAGGGGGACTTTTGATAATGAGCAGTTCTTC. This translates into CSARGTFDNEQFF. The rearrangement links TRBV29-1 to TRBJ2-1; possible D gene TRBD1, 7 bases. The CDR3 extends over 13 amino acids. Germline CDR1 reads SQVTM; CDR2 reads ANQGSEA. The V end lost 7 bases, the J end lost 7 bases, and 17 bases lay between the germline ends.

The rearrangement uses TRBV29-1 and TRBJ1-2, with a possible D match to TRBD1 (6 bases). V was cut by 8 bases and J by 0 bases, with 13 bases left in between. The CDR3 runs 13 residues. Germline-derived CDR1 and CDR2 are SQVTM and ANQGSEA. CDR3 amino acids: CSIGQRANYGYTF. In DNA form, the CDR3 reads TGCAGCATAGGACAGAGAGCTAACTATGGCTACACCTTC.

This rearrangement joins TRBV6-1 to TRBJ2-5; the D is unclear. Per the germline V gene, CDR1 is MNHNS and CDR2 is SASEGT. Trimming removed 5 bases at V and 2 bases at J, with 9 bases between. The CDR3 spans 13 residues. In DNA form, the CDR3 reads TGTGCCAGCAGTAATCCCGGGCAAGAGACCCAGTACTTC. Its protein is CASSNPGQETQYF.

The CDR3 sequence is CASATGQGYYGYTF. The DNA for the CDR3 is TGTGCCAGCGCAACGGGACAGGGTTACTATGGCTACACCTTC. This chain connects TRBV7-2 to TRBJ1-2; TRBD1 aligns across 9 bases. This CDR3 has 14 amino acids. CDR1 is SGHTA, CDR2 FQGNSA, per germline. J lost 3 bases, V lost 8 bases, and 7 bases had no gene match.